The clone carrying this TCR beta chain showed up just a few times. What it recognizes is unknown. Sequential positive selection took CD4 T cells first, then CD8 T cells. These data are taken from a study of naive and memory T cell subsets. The beta constant-region primer was an equimolar mix of two oligonucleotides covering TRBC1 and TRBC2. TCRdb redid the calling of the UMI-ligation and nested PCR reads with MiXCR, one entry per CDR3 protein. The sample gives 84,000 or so distinct CDR3 sequences, about 6.5% of which show up once; around 1.7% is in the top ten. Broader study findings: TCR counts from RNA may reflect activation-linked expression changes. Clonotypes are single alpha or beta chains, not paired receptors.

Germline CDR1 MNHEY, CDR2 SVGEGT. The CDR3 has 15 amino acids. Trimming left V 4 bases short and J 3 bases short, with 13 bases between. The receptor comes from a human donor in good health. The source material was central memory CD4+ T cells from blood. The chain couples TRBV6-2 or TRBV6-3 to TRBJ1-5; D perhaps matches TRBD1 (5 bases). CDR3 DNA sequence: TGTGCCAGCAGTTTCTTAGGGGCCAACAATCAGCCCCAGCATTTT. It codes for CASSFLGANNQPQHF.